A selection of T cell receptor beta chains follows, all from one sample in a study of cytomegalovirus exposure and HLA in healthy donors. Clones were read by immunoSEQ multiplex PCR, and TCRdb kept only the in-frame ones, dropping some. The repertoire has more than 95,000 clones, 73% of them found once; the top ten carry about 4.3%. Sequenced material: PBMCs. The receptors were sampled from a man aged 55 to 70 in good health and CMV-seropositive. The CDR3 runs from the conserved cysteine through the conserved F or W. A D gene is named only where the DNA matches it firmly. Clone size is stated in some rows and not others, as once, few, many or a class when expanded.

cdr3_aa: CSVGLRSQETQYF
cdr3_nt: TGCAGCGTTGGGTTACGGAGTCAAGAGACCCAGTACTTC
j_call: TRBJ2-5
clone_size: once
v_call: TRBV29-1
d_call: .

cdr3_aa: CASSPPGQGTEAFF
cdr3_nt: TGTGCCAGCAGTCCCCCGGGACAGGGGACTGAAGCTTTCTTT
j_call: TRBJ1-1
clone_size: few
v_call: TRBV28
d_call: TRBD1

cdr3_aa: CASSLDSGGSGYEQYF
cdr3_nt: TGTGCCAGCAGTTTAGACAGCGGGGGTAGTGGTTACGAGCAGTACTTC
j_call: TRBJ2-7
clone_size: few
v_call: TRBV6-6
d_call: TRBD2

cdr3_aa: CASSLARRQAQNQPQHF
cdr3_nt: TGTGCCAGCAGCTTAGCCAGACGACAGGCGCAGAATCAGCCCCAGCATTTT
j_call: TRBJ1-5
clone_size: .
v_call: TRBV11-3
d_call: .

cdr3_aa: CASKPGRSSGQETQYF
cdr3_nt: TGTGCCAGCAAACCGGGGCGGTCTAGCGGACAAGAGACCCAGTACTTC
j_call: TRBJ2-5
clone_size: .
v_call: TRBV6-6
d_call: TRBD2

cdr3_aa: CASSLTGGNTEAFF
cdr3_nt: TGTGCCAGCAGCTTAACCGGGGGGAACACTGAAGCTTTCTTT
j_call: TRBJ1-1
clone_size: .
v_call: TRBV7-3
d_call: .

cdr3_aa: CASRRMRGPHQPQHF
cdr3_nt: TGTGCCAGCCGACGAATGAGAGGTCCACATCAGCCCCAGCATTTT
j_call: TRBJ1-5
clone_size: .
v_call: TRBV25-1
d_call: .

cdr3_aa: CASSLPASGTYEQYF
cdr3_nt: TGTGCCAGCAGCTTACCAGCTAGCGGGACCTACGAGCAGTACTTC
j_call: TRBJ2-7
clone_size: .
v_call: TRBV11-2
d_call: TRBD2

cdr3_aa: CASSSPDRGVNEKLFF
cdr3_nt: TGTGCCAGCAGTTCCCCGGACAGGGGAGTTAATGAAAAACTGTTTTTT
j_call: TRBJ1-4
clone_size: .
v_call: TRBV6-4
d_call: TRBD1

cdr3_aa: CASSRQGRYGYTF
cdr3_nt: TGTGCCAGCAGTCGACAGGGACGATATGGCTACACCTTC
j_call: TRBJ1-2
clone_size: .
v_call: TRBV2
d_call: TRBD1

cdr3_aa: CARSLTLTGSGELFF
cdr3_nt: TGTGCCAGAAGCTTGACTCTTACAGGGTCCGGGGAGCTGTTTTTT
j_call: TRBJ2-2
clone_size: .
v_call: TRBV5-3
d_call: .

cdr3_aa: CASSVVLGTGGTLEQHTQYF
cdr3_nt: TGTGCCAGCAGCGTAGTTTTGGGGACAGGGGGCACTTTAGAACAGCACACGCAGTATTTT
j_call: TRBJ2-3
clone_size: .
v_call: TRBV9
d_call: TRBD1

cdr3_aa: CASSPTPGLGYTF
cdr3_nt: TGTGCCAGCAGCCCGACCCCAGGGTTGGGCTACACCTTC
j_call: TRBJ1-2
clone_size: .
v_call: TRBV7-3
d_call: .

cdr3_aa: CASSPSGGTGGTEAFF
cdr3_nt: TGCGCCAGCAGTCCTTCAGGGGGGACAGGGGGGACTGAAGCTTTCTTT
j_call: TRBJ1-1
clone_size: .
v_call: TRBV23-1
d_call: TRBD1

cdr3_aa: CASSLTGASDTGELFF
cdr3_nt: TGCGCCAGCAGCTTGACAGGGGCCAGTGACACCGGGGAGCTGTTTTTT
j_call: TRBJ2-2
clone_size: once
v_call: TRBV5-1
d_call: TRBD1

cdr3_aa: CASSEPGQGNYGYTF
cdr3_nt: TGCGCCAGCAGTGAGCCGGGACAGGGGAACTATGGCTACACCTTC
j_call: TRBJ1-2
clone_size: .
v_call: TRBV10-2
d_call: TRBD1

cdr3_aa: CASSTRQGQPQHF
cdr3_nt: TGTGCCAGTAGTACCCGGCAGGGGCAGCCCCAGCATTTT
j_call: TRBJ1-5
clone_size: .
v_call: TRBV19
d_call: .

cdr3_aa: CASSDASGTDTQYF
cdr3_nt: TGCGCCAGCAGCGATGCTAGCGGCACAGATACGCAGTATTTT
j_call: TRBJ2-3
clone_size: once
v_call: TRBV5-1
d_call: .

cdr3_aa: CASSSMTGGDEKLFF
cdr3_nt: TGCGCCAGCAGCTCCATGACAGGGGGCGATGAAAAACTGTTTTTT
j_call: TRBJ1-4
clone_size: .
v_call: TRBV5-1
d_call: TRBD1

cdr3_aa: CASRSADRARGYTF
cdr3_nt: TGTGCCAGCAGGTCGGCTGACAGGGCGCGTGGCTACACCTTC
j_call: TRBJ1-2
clone_size: .
v_call: TRBV4-2
d_call: TRBD1

cdr3_aa: CASSSLLFAGLGYEQYF
cdr3_nt: TGTGCCAGCAGTTCCCTCCTTTTCGCGGGGTTAGGCTACGAGCAGTACTTC
j_call: TRBJ2-7
clone_size: .
v_call: TRBV28
d_call: .

cdr3_aa: CASSVEGQIFSGNTIYF
cdr3_nt: TGTGCCAGCAGCGTGGAAGGACAAATCTTCTCTGGAAACACCATATATTTT
j_call: TRBJ1-3
clone_size: .
v_call: TRBV9
d_call: .

cdr3_aa: CASSHLGGLAGAGTQYF
cdr3_nt: TGTGCCAGCAGTCATCTTGGGGGACTAGCGGGGGCGGGGACCCAGTACTTC
j_call: TRBJ2-5
clone_size: few
v_call: TRBV21-1
d_call: .

cdr3_aa: CASSFLTGGRRNSPLHF
cdr3_nt: TGTGCCAGCAGTTTCCTTACAGGTGGGAGGCGTAATTCACCCCTCCACTTT
j_call: TRBJ1-6
clone_size: .
v_call: TRBV28
d_call: .

cdr3_aa: CASTRQGAWNEQFF
cdr3_nt: TGTGCCAGCACCCGACAGGGGGCTTGGAATGAGCAGTTCTTC
j_call: TRBJ2-1
clone_size: .
v_call: TRBV6-5
d_call: TRBD1

cdr3_aa: CASSVLMRETQYF
cdr3_nt: TGTGCCAGCAGCGTTCTAATGAGGGAGACCCAGTACTTC
j_call: TRBJ2-5
clone_size: .
v_call: TRBV11-1
d_call: .

cdr3_aa: CASSFSGALKNIQYF
cdr3_nt: TGTGCCAGCAGTTTTAGCGGGGCGCTCAAAAACATTCAGTACTTC
j_call: TRBJ2-4
clone_size: .
v_call: TRBV28
d_call: TRBD2

cdr3_aa: CASSQPGTGTYEQYF
cdr3_nt: TGTGCCAGCAGCCAACCCGGGACAGGGACCTACGAGCAGTACTTC
j_call: TRBJ2-7
clone_size: .
v_call: TRBV5-6
d_call: TRBD1

cdr3_aa: CASSWTFLRGDTQYF
cdr3_nt: TGCGCCAGCAGTTGGACTTTCCTCCGGGGAGATACGCAGTATTTT
j_call: TRBJ2-3
clone_size: .
v_call: TRBV10-2
d_call: .

cdr3_aa: CASSLSFFRGGLRFETGELFF
cdr3_nt: TGTGCCAGCAGTTTATCGTTTTTTCGGGGGGGTTTACGGTTTGAAACCGGGGAGCTGTTTTTT
j_call: TRBJ2-2
clone_size: .
v_call: TRBV27
d_call: TRBD2

cdr3_aa: CASSLNGGGTDTQYF
cdr3_nt: TGTGCCAGCTCACTCAATGGGGGGGGCACAGATACGCAGTATTTT
j_call: TRBJ2-3
clone_size: .
v_call: TRBV18
d_call: TRBD2

cdr3_aa: CASSVAPGGQETQYF
cdr3_nt: TGTGCCAGCAGCGTAGCTCCCGGGGGGCAAGAGACCCAGTACTTC
j_call: TRBJ2-5
clone_size: .
v_call: TRBV9
d_call: TRBD2

cdr3_aa: CASSLGNTGWGTEAFF
cdr3_nt: TGCGCCAGCAGCTTGGGGAACACGGGGTGGGGCACTGAAGCTTTCTTT
j_call: TRBJ1-1
clone_size: .
v_call: TRBV5-1
d_call: .

cdr3_aa: CASSWRGGENTEAFF
cdr3_nt: TGTGCCAGCAGCTGGAGGGGGGGCGAAAACACTGAAGCTTTCTTT
j_call: TRBJ1-1
clone_size: .
v_call: TRBV11-2
d_call: .

cdr3_aa: CASRRDIDTEAFF
cdr3_nt: TGCGCCAGCAGAAGGGACATTGACACTGAAGCTTTCTTT
j_call: TRBJ1-1
clone_size: .
v_call: TRBV10-1
d_call: .

cdr3_aa: CASNPAVSGNTIYF
cdr3_nt: TGTGCCAGCAACCCAGCGGTGTCCGGAAACACCATATATTTT
j_call: TRBJ1-3
clone_size: .
v_call: TRBV2
d_call: .

cdr3_aa: CASRSRTAQERVQYF
cdr3_nt: TGTGCCAGCAGGTCTAGGACAGCCCAAGAGAGGGTCCAGTACTTC
j_call: TRBJ2-5
clone_size: .
v_call: TRBV6-5
d_call: .

cdr3_aa: CASLPGQGDSPLHF
cdr3_nt: TGTGCCAGCCTACCGGGACAGGGGGATTCACCCCTCCACTTT
j_call: TRBJ1-6
clone_size: few
v_call: TRBV6-6
d_call: TRBD1

cdr3_aa: CASSDLQGADIQYF
cdr3_nt: TGTGCCAGCAGCGATCTACAGGGGGCGGACATTCAGTACTTC
j_call: TRBJ2-4
clone_size: .
v_call: TRBV2
d_call: TRBD1

cdr3_aa: CASSSGTSGGGDTQYF
cdr3_nt: TGTGCCAGCAGCTCGGGGACTAGCGGGGGTGGAGATACGCAGTATTTT
j_call: TRBJ2-3
clone_size: .
v_call: TRBV7-9
d_call: TRBD2

cdr3_aa: CASSEQTGYNEQFF
cdr3_nt: TGTGCCAGCAGTGAACAGACAGGGTACAATGAGCAGTTCTTC
j_call: TRBJ2-1
clone_size: .
v_call: TRBV6-5
d_call: TRBD1

cdr3_aa: CAWRGGVITDTQYF
cdr3_nt: TGTGCCTGGAGAGGAGGTGTGATCACAGATACGCAGTATTTT
j_call: TRBJ2-3
clone_size: .
v_call: TRBV30
d_call: .

cdr3_aa: CASSKPPTITSYEQYF
cdr3_nt: TGTGCCAGCAGCAAACCCCCCACAATTACCTCCTACGAGCAGTACTTC
j_call: TRBJ2-7
clone_size: .
v_call: TRBV21-1
d_call: .

cdr3_aa: CASSDPAGGPTDTQYF
cdr3_nt: TGTGCCAGCAGTGATCCAGCGGGGGGACCCACAGATACGCAGTATTTT
j_call: TRBJ2-3
clone_size: .
v_call: TRBV2
d_call: TRBD2

cdr3_aa: CASSRLTQGQGSDTQYF
cdr3_nt: TGTGCCAGCAGTCGCCTCACCCAAGGACAGGGTTCAGATACGCAGTATTTT
j_call: TRBJ2-3
clone_size: .
v_call: TRBV27
d_call: TRBD1

cdr3_aa: CASSLTPSRDTEAFF
cdr3_nt: TGCGCCAGCAGCTTGACGCCATCGAGGGACACTGAAGCTTTCTTT
j_call: TRBJ1-1
clone_size: .
v_call: TRBV5-1
d_call: .

cdr3_aa: CSASEWAGYTF
cdr3_nt: TGCAGTGCTAGTGAGTGGGCCGGCTACACCTTC
j_call: TRBJ1-2
clone_size: few
v_call: TRBV20-1
d_call: .

cdr3_aa: CSGGQFGPGYTF
cdr3_nt: TGCAGCGGGGGACAGTTTGGTCCTGGCTACACCTTC
j_call: TRBJ1-2
clone_size: .
v_call: TRBV29-1
d_call: TRBD1

cdr3_aa: CASRVPGVTNQPQHF
cdr3_nt: TGTGCCAGCAGGGTCCCGGGGGTGACTAATCAGCCCCAGCATTTT
j_call: TRBJ1-5
clone_size: once
v_call: TRBV28
d_call: .

cdr3_aa: CASSPGRRHSPLHF
cdr3_nt: TGTGCCAGCAGCCCCGGGAGGAGGCATTCACCCCTCCACTTT
j_call: TRBJ1-6
clone_size: .
v_call: TRBV6-5
d_call: .